A single sample gave rise to the 24 T cell receptor beta chains below, sequenced in a study of blood T cell repertoires in COVID-19. Sequencing used immunoSEQ multiplex PCR; TCRdb keeps in-frame clones, though not all of them. The table records around 190,000 clones, 80% of them present only once. Material: peripheral blood. Every receptor here comes from an older man with active or convalescent COVID-19.

This clone came up a few times. The rearrangement links TRBV18 to TRBJ2-4, with D perhaps TRBD2 (6 bases). V lost 8 bases and J 6 bases, leaving 23 bases between the germline ends. The CDR3 has 16 amino acids. In germline, CDR1 is KGHSH, CDR2 LQKENI. In nucleotides, the CDR3 is TGTGCCAGCCAAACACTGGCGGGACGGTGGAGAAACATTCAGTACTTC. Protein: CASQTLAGRWRNIQYF.

The rearrangement joins TRBV12-3 or TRBV12-4 to TRBJ2-7; the match to TRBD1 covers 7 bases. The V segment lost 6 bases and the J segment 7 bases; nucleotides outside the gene matches: 9. This CDR3 is 13 amino acids long. CDR3 in amino acids: CASSPGTVQEQYF. CDR3 nucleotide sequence: TGTGCCAGCAGCCCCGGGACAGTCCAAGAGCAGTACTTC.

The rearrangement joins TRBV6-5 to TRBJ2-5; possible D gene TRBD1, 6 bases. CDR1 and CDR2 from the germline V gene are MNHEY and SVGAGI. This CDR3 has 13 residues. The V end was cut by 7 bases, the J end by 2 bases, with 11 bases between. CDR3: CASTRQGQETQYF. The CDR3 DNA reads TGTGCCAGCACCCGGCAGGGGCAAGAGACCCAGTACTTC.

The chain combines TRBV18 with TRBJ1-1, with TRBD1 matching 9 bases. V shed 6 bases, J shed 0 bases, and the junction held 2 bases outside the gene matches. This CDR3 comprises 14 residues. Germline assignment: CDR1 KGHSH and CDR2 LQKENI. The CDR3 protein is CASSGTGMNTEAFF. The CDR3 nucleotides are TGTGCCAGCTCCGGGACAGGGATGAACACTGAAGCTTTCTTT.

The chain's CDR3 is CASGTSGSSAYNEQFF. Written as DNA, the CDR3 is TGCGCCAGCGGAACTAGCGGGAGTTCGGCCTACAATGAGCAGTTCTTC. V is TRBV5-1 and J is TRBJ2-1; 11 nucleotides line up with TRBD2. Trimming took 7 bases from V and 2 from J; bases not matched to a gene: 8. Germline assignment: CDR1 SGHRS and CDR2 YFSETQ. The length of the CDR3 is 16 residues. The whole variable domain, remainder taken from reference TRBV5-1 and TRBJ2-1, is KAGVTQTPRYLIKTRGQQVTLSCSPISGHRSVSWYQQTPGQGLQFLFEYFSETQRNKGNFPGRFSGRQFSNSRSEMNVSTLELGDSALYLCASGTSGSSAYNEQFFGPGTRLTVL.

The V gene is TRBV27, the J gene TRBJ1-6; 7 bases align to TRBD1. V lost 3 bases, J lost 9 bases, and 5 bases stayed unmatched. The CDR3 consists of 14 residues. Germline CDR1 reads MNHEY; CDR2 reads SMNVEV (reference sequence). CDR3 coding DNA: TGTGCCAGCAGTTTTGGGACAGTCGGTTCACCCCTCCACTTT. It specifies CASSFGTVGSPLHF.

The chain is built from TRBV10-3 and TRBJ2-7; 8 bases agree with TRBD2. CDR1 and CDR2 (germline): ENHRY, SYGVKD. V trimming: 3 bases; J trimming: 7 bases; junction bases outside the gene matches: 8. This CDR3 is 14 amino acids long. The CDR3 sequence: CAISEGAGVWEQYF. The CDR3 bases are TGTGCCATCAGTGAAGGAGCGGGAGTATGGGAGCAGTACTTC.

The CDR3 sequence: CASSYGQYTEAFF. CDR3 DNA: TGTGCCAGCAGTTACGGACAGTACACTGAAGCTTTCTTT. The rearrangement links TRBV6-2 or TRBV6-3 to TRBJ1-1; possibly TRBD1 for D (6 bases). This CDR3 contains 13 residues. Trimming took 2 bases from V and 3 from J, leaving 7 bases between them. Looked up from germline, CDR1 is MNHEY and CDR2 is SVGEGT.

The V call is TRBV29-1, the J call TRBJ1-5; 10 bases agree with TRBD1. Germline CDR1 SQVTM, CDR2 ANQGSEA. With V trimmed by 6 bases and J by 3 bases, 2 bases remained unmatched. The CDR3 extends over 13 amino acids. For the CDR3, the DNA is TGCAGCGTCGGACAGGGGGACAATCAGCCCCAGCATTTT. It yields the protein CSVGQGDNQPQHF.

This chain connects TRBV7-8 to TRBJ1-4; D possibly corresponds to TRBD1 (6 bases). The CDR3 has 17 residues. The ends were cut back, 3 bases at V and 3 bases at J, with 17 bases in the middle. The germline gives CDR1 SGHVS, CDR2 FQNEAQ. The CDR3 nucleotides are TGTGCCAGCAGCTTTTCCCACGGGGGGGGCTCTAATGAAAAACTGTTTTTT. It encodes CASSFSHGGGSNEKLFF.

V is TRBV9 and J is TRBJ1-4, with 8 bases fitting TRBD1. CDR3 length: 15 amino acids. In germline, CDR1 is SGDLS, CDR2 YYNGEE. Trimming removed 0 bases from V and 10 bases from J; junction bases left unmatched: 8. CDR3 sequence (DNA): TGTGCCAGCAGCGTAGGAGGCAGGGGGCGAGGAAAACTGTTTTTT. It specifies CASSVGGRGRGKLFF.

The chain uses TRBV5-1 and TRBJ1-1, with D unclear. Germline CDR1 is SGHRS and CDR2 is YFSETQ. The CDR3 covers 13 residues. V shed 7 bases and J shed 4 bases, with 14 bases lying between them. The CDR3 region has the DNA TGCGCCAGCCGGGTCCCGCCGCTCACTGAAGCTTTCTTT. It specifies CASRVPPLTEAFF.

The rearrangement joins TRBV18 to TRBJ1-3, with D maybe TRBD1 (6 bases). Germline assignment: CDR1 KGHSH and CDR2 LQKENI. The CDR3 is made up of 15 amino acids. The V gene lost 8 bases and the J gene lost 0 bases, with 14 bases spanning the gap. CDR3 loop: CASGPDSLSGNTIYF. The CDR3 nucleotides are TGTGCCAGCGGACCGGACAGCCTCTCTGGAAACACCATATATTTT.

The chain recombines TRBV4-1 with TRBJ2-6; 9 bases agree with TRBD1. Germline lookup yields CDR1 MGHRA and CDR2 YSYEKL. V lost 0 bases to trimming and J lost 0 bases; unmatched junction nucleotides: 6. This CDR3 contains 19 residues. The CDR3 is CASSQEGTGRFSGANVLTF. CDR3 nucleotides: TGCGCCAGCAGCCAAGAGGGGACAGGGCGTTTCTCTGGGGCCAACGTCCTGACTTTC.

The chain has TRBV29-1 and TRBJ2-3; the match to TRBD2 covers 8 bases. The length of the CDR3 is 15 residues. J lost 0 bases, V lost 1 base, and 3 bases had no gene match. Germline CDR1 SQVTM, CDR2 ANQGSEA. CDR3 amino acids: CSVEGRGASTDTQYF. CDR3 coding DNA: TGCAGCGTTGAAGGGCGGGGGGCTAGCACAGATACGCAGTATTTT.

The rearrangement uses TRBV20-1 and TRBJ1-2; TRBD1 is a possible D gene (6 bases). Germline V lookup: CDR1 DFQATT, CDR2 SNEGSKA (reference sequence). V was cut by 6 bases and J by 9 bases, with 11 bases left in between. The CDR3 sequence is 10 residues long. The CDR3 nucleotides are TGCAGTGCGACAGGTTCTCGCTACACCTTC. Translation gives CSATGSRYTF.

The J gene is TRBJ1-1, the V gene TRBV19, with 7 bases matching TRBD1. Germline loops: CDR1 LNHDA, CDR2 SQIVND (reference sequence). The CDR3 runs 14 residues. J lost 0 bases, V lost 8 bases, and 6 bases had no gene match. Here the CDR3 reads CASGKGQLNTEAFF. DNA of the CDR3: TGTGCCAGTGGCAAGGGACAGCTGAACACTGAAGCTTTCTTT.

This chain links TRBV5-4 with TRBJ1-2, with TRBD1 identical over 9 bases. Germline V lookup: CDR1 SGHNT, CDR2 YYREEE (reference sequence). The V gene end was trimmed by 2 bases and the J gene end by 7 bases; junction bases not matched to a gene: 6. This CDR3 contains 14 residues. The CDR3 region is CASSFGQGNGGYTF. CDR3 DNA: TGTGCCAGCAGCTTCGGACAGGGGAACGGTGGCTACACCTTC.

The chain is built from TRBV9 and TRBJ1-5; D is unclear. Germline CDR1 reads SGDLS; CDR2 reads YYNGEE. This CDR3 contains 13 residues. Trimming took 3 bases from V and 5 from J, leaving 9 bases between them. CDR3 region: CASSDDLDQPQHF. CDR3 nucleotide sequence: TGTGCCAGCAGCGACGACTTGGATCAGCCCCAGCATTTT.

Concerning this clone: The same CDR3 arises from other DNA sequences in this sample as well. The rearrangement links TRBV19 to TRBJ1-1; D unresolved. This CDR3 is built from 11 residues. V lost 8 bases, J lost 0 bases, and 4 bases lay in between. In germline, CDR1 is LNHDA, CDR2 SQIVND (reference sequence). The CDR3 region has the DNA TGTGCCAGTTCAATGAACACTGAAGCTTTCTTT. Translated, it gives CASSMNTEAFF.

This CDR3 is CATSRDRGQETQYF. In DNA, the CDR3 is TGTGCCACCAGCAGGGACAGGGGGCAAGAGACCCAGTACTTC. This rearrangement joins TRBV15 to TRBJ2-5, with 10 bases aligning to TRBD1. The CDR3 totals 14 residues. Trimming at V came to 3 bases and at J to 2 bases, leaving 0 bases not matched to a gene. Germline assignment: CDR1 LNHNV and CDR2 YYDKDF (reference sequence). Combining the CDR3 with reference TRBV15 and TRBJ2-5 gives the whole variable domain DAMVIQNPRYQVTQFGKPVTLSCSQTLNHNVMYWYQQKSSQAPKLLFHYYDKDFNNEADTPDNFQSRRPNTSFCFLDIRSPGLGDTAMYLCATSRDRGQETQYFGPGTRLLVL.

The chain uses TRBV30 and TRBJ2-4, with D uncertain. Per germline, CDR1 GTSNPN and CDR2 SVGIG (reference sequence). The CDR3 extends over 15 amino acids. V was pared by 0 bases and J by 1 base, with 10 bases between. CDR3 loop: CAWSVRVSAKNIQYF. CDR3 DNA sequence: TGTGCCTGGAGTGTACGAGTGTCGGCCAAAAACATTCAGTACTTC.

This rearrangement joins TRBV7-8 to TRBJ1-1; the D gene is possibly TRBD1 (6 bases). The V and J ends lost 2 bases and 6 bases respectively, with 13 bases between them. Germline values: CDR1 SGHVS, CDR2 FQNEAQ. The CDR3 covers 14 residues. CDR3 residues: CASSLREGESEAFF. CDR3 DNA: TGTGCCAGCAGCTTAAGGGAGGGGGAGTCTGAAGCTTTCTTT.

In its sample, this clone was seen a few times. The chain is built from TRBV7-3 and TRBJ2-5; 8 bases map to TRBD2. With V trimmed by 2 bases and J by 0 bases, 2 bases remained unmatched. This CDR3 has 15 amino acids. Germline CDR1 and CDR2: SGHTA and FQGTGA. In DNA form, the CDR3 reads TGTGCCAGCAGCTTAGCGGGAGGCTACCAAGAGACCCAGTACTTC. Residues: CASSLAGGYQETQYF.